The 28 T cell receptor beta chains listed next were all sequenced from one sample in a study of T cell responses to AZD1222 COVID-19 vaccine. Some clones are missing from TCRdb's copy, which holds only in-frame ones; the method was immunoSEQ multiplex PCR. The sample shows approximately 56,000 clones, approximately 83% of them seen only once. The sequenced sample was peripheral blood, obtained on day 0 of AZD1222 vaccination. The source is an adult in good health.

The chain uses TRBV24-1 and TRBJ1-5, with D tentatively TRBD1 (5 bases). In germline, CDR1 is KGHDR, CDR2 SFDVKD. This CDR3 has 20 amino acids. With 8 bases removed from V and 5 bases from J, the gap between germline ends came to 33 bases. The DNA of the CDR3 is TGTGCCACCAACCTAGTAAGACAGTCATTGGCTGACGGTCTTCATCAGCCCCAGCATTTT. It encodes CATNLVRQSLADGLHQPQHF.

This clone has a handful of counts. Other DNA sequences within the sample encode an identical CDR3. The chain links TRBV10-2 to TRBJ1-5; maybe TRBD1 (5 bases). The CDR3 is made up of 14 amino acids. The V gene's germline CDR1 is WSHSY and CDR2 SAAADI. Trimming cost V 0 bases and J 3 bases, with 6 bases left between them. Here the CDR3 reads CASSESGVNQPQHF. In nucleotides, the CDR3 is TGCGCCAGCAGTGAGTCAGGGGTCAATCAGCCCCAGCATTTT.

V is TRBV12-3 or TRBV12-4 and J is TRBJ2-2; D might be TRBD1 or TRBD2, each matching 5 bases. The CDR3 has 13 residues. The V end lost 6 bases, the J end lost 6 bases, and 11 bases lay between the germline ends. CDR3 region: CASRPQGPGELFF. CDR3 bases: TGTGCCAGCAGACCGCAGGGACCCGGGGAGCTGTTTTTT.

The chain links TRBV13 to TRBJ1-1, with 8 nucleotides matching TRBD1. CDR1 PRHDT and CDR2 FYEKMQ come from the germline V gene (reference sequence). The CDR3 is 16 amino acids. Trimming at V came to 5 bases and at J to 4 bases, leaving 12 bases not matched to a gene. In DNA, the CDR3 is TGTGCCAGCAGCCCTGAGGCAGGGGGCTTAACCACTGAAGCTTTCTTT. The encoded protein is CASSPEAGGLTTEAFF. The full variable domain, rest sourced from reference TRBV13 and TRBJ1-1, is AAGVIQSPRHLIKEKRETATLKCYPIPRHDTVYWYQQGPGQDPQFLISFYEKMQSDKGSIPDRFSAQQFSDYHSELNMSSLELGDSALYFCASSPEAGGLTTEAFFGQGTRLTVV.

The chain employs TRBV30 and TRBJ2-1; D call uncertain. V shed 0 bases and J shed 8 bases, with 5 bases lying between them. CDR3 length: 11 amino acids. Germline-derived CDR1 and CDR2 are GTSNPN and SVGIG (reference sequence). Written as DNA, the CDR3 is TGTGCCTGGAGTGTAAGGTATGAGCAGTTCTTC. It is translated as CAWSVRYEQFF.

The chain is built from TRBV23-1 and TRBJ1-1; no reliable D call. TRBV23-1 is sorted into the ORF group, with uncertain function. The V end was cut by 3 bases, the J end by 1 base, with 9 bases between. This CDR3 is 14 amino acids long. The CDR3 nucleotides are TGCGCCAGCAGTCACGACGGAGAGAACACTGAAGCTTTCTTT. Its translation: CASSHDGENTEAFF.

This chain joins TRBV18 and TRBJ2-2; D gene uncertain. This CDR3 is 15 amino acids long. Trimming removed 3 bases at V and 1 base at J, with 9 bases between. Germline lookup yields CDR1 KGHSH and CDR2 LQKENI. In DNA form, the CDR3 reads TGTGCCAGCTCACCTAGGACGGAGAACACCGGGGAGCTGTTTTTT. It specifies CASSPRTENTGELFF.

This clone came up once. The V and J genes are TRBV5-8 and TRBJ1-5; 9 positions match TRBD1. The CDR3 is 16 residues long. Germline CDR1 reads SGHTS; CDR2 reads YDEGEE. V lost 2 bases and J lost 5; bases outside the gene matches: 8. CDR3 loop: CASSFPGQGNYQPQHF. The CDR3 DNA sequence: TGTGCCAGCAGCTTTCCGGGACAGGGTAACTATCAGCCCCAGCATTTT.

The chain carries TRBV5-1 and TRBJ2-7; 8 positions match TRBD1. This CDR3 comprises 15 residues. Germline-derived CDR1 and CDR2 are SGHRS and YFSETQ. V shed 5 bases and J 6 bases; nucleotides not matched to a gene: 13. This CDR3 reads CASRFGPGQETEQYF. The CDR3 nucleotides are TGCGCCAGCAGGTTTGGGCCGGGACAGGAGACCGAGCAGTACTTC.

CDR3 loop: CSDLVRVTGARNTIYF. Here the CDR3 DNA reads TGCTCCGACCTTGTCAGGGTGACAGGGGCAAGGAACACCATATATTTT. This chain connects TRBV5-1 to TRBJ1-3, with 8 bases aligning to TRBD1. The germline CDR1 and CDR2 sequences are SGHRS and YFSETQ. The CDR3 loop spans 16 amino acids.

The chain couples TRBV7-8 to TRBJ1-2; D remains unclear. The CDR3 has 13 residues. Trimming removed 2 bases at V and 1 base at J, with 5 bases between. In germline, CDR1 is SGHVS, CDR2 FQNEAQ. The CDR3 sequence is CASSLSDNYGYTF. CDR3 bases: TGTGCCAGCAGCTTATCAGATAACTATGGCTACACCTTC.

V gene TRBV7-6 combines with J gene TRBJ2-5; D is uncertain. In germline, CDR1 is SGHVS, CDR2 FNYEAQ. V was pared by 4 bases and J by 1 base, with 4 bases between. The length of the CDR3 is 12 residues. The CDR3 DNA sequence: TGTGCCAGCAGCTCACTCCAAGAGACCCAGTACTTC. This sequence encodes CASSSLQETQYF.

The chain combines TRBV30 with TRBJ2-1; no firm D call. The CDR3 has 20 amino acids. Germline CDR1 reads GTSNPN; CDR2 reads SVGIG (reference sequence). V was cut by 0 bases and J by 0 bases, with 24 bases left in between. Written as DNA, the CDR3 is TGTGCCTGGAGTGTACGGGTAGGGTCCACCCTCTCCAGCTCCTACAATGAGCAGTTCTTC. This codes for CAWSVRVGSTLSSSYNEQFF.

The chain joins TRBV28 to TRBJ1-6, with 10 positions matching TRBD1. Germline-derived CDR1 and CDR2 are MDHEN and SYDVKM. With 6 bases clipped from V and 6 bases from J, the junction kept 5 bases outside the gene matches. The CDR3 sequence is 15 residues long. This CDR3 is CASRRGTGVNSPLHF. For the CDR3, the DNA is TGTGCCAGCAGAAGAGGGACAGGGGTTAATTCACCCCTCCACTTT.

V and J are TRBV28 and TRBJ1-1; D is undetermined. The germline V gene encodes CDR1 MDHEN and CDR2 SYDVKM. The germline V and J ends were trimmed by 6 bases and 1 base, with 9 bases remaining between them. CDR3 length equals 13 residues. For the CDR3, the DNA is TGTGCCAGCAGCCGCCGAAGGAACACTGAAGCTTTCTTT. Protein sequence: CASSRRRNTEAFF. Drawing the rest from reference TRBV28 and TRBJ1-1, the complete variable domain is DVKVTQSSRYLVKRTGEKVFLECVQDMDHENMFWYRQDPGLGLRLIYFSYDVKMKEKGDIPEGYSVSREKKERFSLILESASTNQTSMYLCASSRRRNTEAFFGQGTRLTVV.

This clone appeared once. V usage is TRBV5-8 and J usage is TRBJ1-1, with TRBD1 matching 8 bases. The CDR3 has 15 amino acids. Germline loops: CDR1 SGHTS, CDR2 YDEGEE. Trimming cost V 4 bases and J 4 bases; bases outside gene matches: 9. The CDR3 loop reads CASSRTGYGLTEAFF. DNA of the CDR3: TGTGCCAGCAGCCGGACAGGGTATGGCCTCACTGAAGCTTTCTTT.

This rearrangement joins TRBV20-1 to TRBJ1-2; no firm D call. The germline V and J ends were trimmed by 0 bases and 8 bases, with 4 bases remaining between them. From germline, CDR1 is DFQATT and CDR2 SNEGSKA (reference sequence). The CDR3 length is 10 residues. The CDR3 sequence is CSAREGGYTF. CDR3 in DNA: TGCAGTGCTAGAGAGGGAGGCTACACCTTC.

CDR3 bases: TGTGCCAGCAGACTCTTCGGCGGTCCCCCAAGCTCCTATAATTCACCCCTCCACTTT. Residues: CASRLFGGPPSSYNSPLHF. This chain uses TRBV6-7 with TRBJ1-6; D is unresolved. TRBV6-7 is treated as an ORF (open reading frame) with a function not yet certain. The CDR3 runs 19 residues. V was pared by 6 bases and J by 0 bases, with 21 bases between.

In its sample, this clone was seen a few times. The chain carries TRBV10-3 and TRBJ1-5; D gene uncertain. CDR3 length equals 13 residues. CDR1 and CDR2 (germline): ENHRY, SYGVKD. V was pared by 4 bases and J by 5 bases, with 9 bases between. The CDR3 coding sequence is TGTGCCATCAGTGTAAAGGAAGATCAGCCCCAGCATTTT. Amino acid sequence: CAISVKEDQPQHF.

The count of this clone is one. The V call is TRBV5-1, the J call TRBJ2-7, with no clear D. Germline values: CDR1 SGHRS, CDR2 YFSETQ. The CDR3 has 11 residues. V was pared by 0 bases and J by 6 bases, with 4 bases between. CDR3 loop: CASSLDVEQYF. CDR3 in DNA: TGCGCCAGCAGCTTGGATGTCGAGCAGTACTTC.

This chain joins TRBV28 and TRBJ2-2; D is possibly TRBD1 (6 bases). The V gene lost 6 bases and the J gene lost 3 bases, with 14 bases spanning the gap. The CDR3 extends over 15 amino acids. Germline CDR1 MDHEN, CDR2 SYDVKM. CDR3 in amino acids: CASRRGYIDTGELFF. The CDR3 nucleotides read TGTGCCAGCAGGAGGGGGTACATCGACACCGGGGAGCTGTTTTTT.

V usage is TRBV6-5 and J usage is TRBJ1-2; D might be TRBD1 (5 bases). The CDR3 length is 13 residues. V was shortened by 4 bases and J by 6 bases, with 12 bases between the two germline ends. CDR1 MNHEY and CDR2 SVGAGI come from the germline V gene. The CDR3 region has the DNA TGTGCCAGCAGTTCCATGACGGGGCATGGCTACACCTTC. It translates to CASSSMTGHGYTF.

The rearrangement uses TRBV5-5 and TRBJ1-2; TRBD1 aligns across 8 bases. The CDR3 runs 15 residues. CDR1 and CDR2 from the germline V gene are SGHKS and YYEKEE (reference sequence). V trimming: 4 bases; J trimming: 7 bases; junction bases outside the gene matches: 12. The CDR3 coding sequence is TGTGCCAGCAGCCCAACCCAGGGGGCGCTTAGTGGCTACACCTTC. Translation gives CASSPTQGALSGYTF.

DNA for the CDR3: TGTGCCATCTCCCTTGTGGGACGGACCCAGTACTTC. It codes for CAISLVGRTQYF. The chain combines TRBV10-3 with TRBJ2-5, with D possibly called TRBD1 or TRBD2 (5 bases each). Germline CDR1 is ENHRY and CDR2 is SYGVKD. The ends were cut back, 8 bases at V and 7 bases at J, with 14 bases in the middle. The CDR3 sequence is 12 residues long.

Here the CDR3 DNA reads TGTGCCAGTAGTATACCATCCGGGTCGGATGAGCAGTTCTTC. It encodes CASSIPSGSDEQFF. The chain carries TRBV19 and TRBJ2-1; D is undetermined. V dropped 2 bases and J dropped 8 bases, with 13 bases sitting between them. The CDR3 runs to 14 residues. Per the germline V gene, CDR1 is LNHDA and CDR2 is SQIVND (reference sequence).

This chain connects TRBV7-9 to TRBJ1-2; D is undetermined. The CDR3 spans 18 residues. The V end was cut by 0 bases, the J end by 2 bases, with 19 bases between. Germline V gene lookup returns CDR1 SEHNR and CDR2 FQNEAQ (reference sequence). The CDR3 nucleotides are TGTGCCAGCAGCTTAGCAGGATCGACCCTTCTTTTAAACTATGGCTACACCTTC. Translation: CASSLAGSTLLLNYGYTF.

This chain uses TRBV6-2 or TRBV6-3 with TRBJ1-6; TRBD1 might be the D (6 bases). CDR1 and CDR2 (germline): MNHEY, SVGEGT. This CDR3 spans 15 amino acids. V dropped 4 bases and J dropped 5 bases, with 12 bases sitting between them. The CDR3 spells CASSSQGSHNSPLHF. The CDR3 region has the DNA TGTGCCAGCAGTTCACAGGGATCCCATAATTCACCCCTCCACTTT.

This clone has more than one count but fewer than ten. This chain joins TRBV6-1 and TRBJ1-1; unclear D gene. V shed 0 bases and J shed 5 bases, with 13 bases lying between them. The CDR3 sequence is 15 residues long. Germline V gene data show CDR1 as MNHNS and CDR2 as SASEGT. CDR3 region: CASSEAPGSGTEAFF. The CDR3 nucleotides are TGTGCCAGCAGTGAAGCGCCGGGGTCGGGAACTGAAGCTTTCTTT.